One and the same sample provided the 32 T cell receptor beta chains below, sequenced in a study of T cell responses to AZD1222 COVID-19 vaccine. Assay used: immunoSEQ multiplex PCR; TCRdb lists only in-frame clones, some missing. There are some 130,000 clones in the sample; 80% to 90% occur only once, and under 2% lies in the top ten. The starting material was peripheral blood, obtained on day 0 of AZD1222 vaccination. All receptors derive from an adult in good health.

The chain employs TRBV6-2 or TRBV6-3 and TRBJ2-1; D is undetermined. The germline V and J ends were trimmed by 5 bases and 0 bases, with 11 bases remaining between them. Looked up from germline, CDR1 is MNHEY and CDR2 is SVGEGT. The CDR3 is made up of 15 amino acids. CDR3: CASSPHGSSYNEQFF. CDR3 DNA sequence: TGTGCCAGCAGTCCCCACGGCAGCTCCTACAATGAGCAGTTCTTC.

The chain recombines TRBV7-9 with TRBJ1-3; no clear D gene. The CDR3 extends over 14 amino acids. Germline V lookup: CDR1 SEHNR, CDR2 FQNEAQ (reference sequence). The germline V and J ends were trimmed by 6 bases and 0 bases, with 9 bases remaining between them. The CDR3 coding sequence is TGTGCCAGCAGTTATACGGACTCTGGAAACACCATATATTTT. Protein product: CASSYTDSGNTIYF.

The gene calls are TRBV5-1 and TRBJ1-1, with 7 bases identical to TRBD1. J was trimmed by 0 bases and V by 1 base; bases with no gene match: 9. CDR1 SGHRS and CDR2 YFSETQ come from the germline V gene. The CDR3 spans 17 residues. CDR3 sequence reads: CASSLLPGQSLNTEAFF. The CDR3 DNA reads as TGCGCCAGCAGCTTGCTACCGGGACAGAGTTTGAACACTGAAGCTTTCTTT.

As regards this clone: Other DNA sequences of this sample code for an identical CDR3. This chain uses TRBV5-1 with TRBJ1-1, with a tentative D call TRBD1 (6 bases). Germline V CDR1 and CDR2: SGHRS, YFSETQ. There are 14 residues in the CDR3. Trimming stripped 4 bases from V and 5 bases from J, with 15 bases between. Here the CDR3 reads CASSPLGGGTEAFF. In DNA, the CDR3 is TGCGCCAGCAGCCCCTTAGGGGGGGGGACTGAAGCTTTCTTT.

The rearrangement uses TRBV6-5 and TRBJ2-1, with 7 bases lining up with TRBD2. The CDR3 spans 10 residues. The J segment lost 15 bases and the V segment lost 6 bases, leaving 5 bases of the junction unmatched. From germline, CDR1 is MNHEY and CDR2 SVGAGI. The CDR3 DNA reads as TGTGCCAGCAGCCGGGAGGTTCCGTTCTTC. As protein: CASSREVPFF.

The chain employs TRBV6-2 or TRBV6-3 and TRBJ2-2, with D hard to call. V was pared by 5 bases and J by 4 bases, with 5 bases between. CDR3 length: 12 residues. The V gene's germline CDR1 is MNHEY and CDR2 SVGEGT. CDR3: CASSRITGELFF. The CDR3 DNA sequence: TGTGCCAGCAGTCGTATCACCGGGGAGCTGTTTTTT.

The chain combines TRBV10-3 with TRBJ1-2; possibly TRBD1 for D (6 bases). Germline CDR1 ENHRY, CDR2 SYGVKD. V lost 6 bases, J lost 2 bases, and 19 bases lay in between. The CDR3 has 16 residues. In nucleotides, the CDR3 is TGTGCCATCAGCGGGGGGGACATCCAGGGGAACTATGGCTACACCTTC. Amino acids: CAISGGDIQGNYGYTF.

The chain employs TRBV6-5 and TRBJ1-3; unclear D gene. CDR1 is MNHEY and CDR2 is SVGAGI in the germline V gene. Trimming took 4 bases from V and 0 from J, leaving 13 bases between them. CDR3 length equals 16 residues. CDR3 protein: CASSLIEIISGNTIYF. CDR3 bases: TGTGCCAGCAGTTTGATAGAGATAATCTCTGGAAACACCATATATTTT.

CDR3 bases: TGTGCCAGCAGCGTAAACGGGGGGCCGGAGGAGACCCAGTACTTC. It codes for CASSVNGGPEETQYF. The V call is TRBV9, the J call TRBJ2-5; possibly TRBD2 for D (7 bases). CDR1 and CDR2 (germline): SGDLS, YYNGEE. The V end lost 1 base, the J end lost 5 bases, and 15 bases lay between the germline ends. The CDR3 has 15 amino acids.

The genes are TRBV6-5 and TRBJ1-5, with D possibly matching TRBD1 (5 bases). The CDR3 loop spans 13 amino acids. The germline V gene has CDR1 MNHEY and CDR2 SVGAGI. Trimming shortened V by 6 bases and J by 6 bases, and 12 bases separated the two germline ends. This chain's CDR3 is CASRGPGGQPQHF. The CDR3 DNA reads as TGTGCCAGCAGGGGACCGGGCGGTCAGCCCCAGCATTTT.

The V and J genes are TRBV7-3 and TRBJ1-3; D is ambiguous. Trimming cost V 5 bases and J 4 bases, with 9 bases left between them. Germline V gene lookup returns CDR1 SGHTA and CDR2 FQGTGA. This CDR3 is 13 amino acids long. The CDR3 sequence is CASSPQPGNTIYF. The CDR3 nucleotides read TGTGCCAGCAGCCCTCAGCCCGGAAACACCATATATTTT.

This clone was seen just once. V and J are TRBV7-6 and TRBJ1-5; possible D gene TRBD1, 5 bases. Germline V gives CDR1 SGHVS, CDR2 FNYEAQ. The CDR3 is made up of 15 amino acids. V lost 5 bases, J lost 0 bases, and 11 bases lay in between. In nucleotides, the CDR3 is TGTGCCAGCAGCCCAACGACAGCTAGCAATCAGCCCCAGCATTTT. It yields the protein CASSPTTASNQPQHF. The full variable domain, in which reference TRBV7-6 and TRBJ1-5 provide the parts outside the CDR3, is GAGVSQSPRYKVTKRGQDVALRCDPISGHVSLYWYRQALGQGPEFLTYFNYEAQQDKSGLPNDRFSAERPEGSISTLTIQRTEQRDSAMYRCASSPTTASNQPQHFGDGTRLSIL.

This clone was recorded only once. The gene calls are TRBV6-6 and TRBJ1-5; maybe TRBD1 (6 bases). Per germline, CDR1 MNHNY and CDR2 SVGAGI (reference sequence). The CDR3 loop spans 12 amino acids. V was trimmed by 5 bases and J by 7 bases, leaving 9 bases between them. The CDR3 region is CASSATGQPQHF. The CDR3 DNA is TGTGCCAGCAGTGCAACAGGGCAGCCCCAGCATTTT.

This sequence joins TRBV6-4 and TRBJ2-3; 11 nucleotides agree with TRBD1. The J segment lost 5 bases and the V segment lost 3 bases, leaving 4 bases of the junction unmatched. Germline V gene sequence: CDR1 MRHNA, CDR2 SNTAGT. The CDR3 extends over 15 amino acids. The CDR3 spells CASSDTGQGGDTQYF. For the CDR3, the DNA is TGTGCCAGCAGTGATACGGGACAGGGGGGAGATACGCAGTATTTT.

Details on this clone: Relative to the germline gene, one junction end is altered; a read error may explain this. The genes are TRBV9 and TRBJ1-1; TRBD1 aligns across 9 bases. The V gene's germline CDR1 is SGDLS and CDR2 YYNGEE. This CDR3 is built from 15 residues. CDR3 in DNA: TGTGCCAGCAGCCCCCAGACAGGGGGGAACACTGAAGTTTTCTTT. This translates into CASSPQTGGNTEVFF.

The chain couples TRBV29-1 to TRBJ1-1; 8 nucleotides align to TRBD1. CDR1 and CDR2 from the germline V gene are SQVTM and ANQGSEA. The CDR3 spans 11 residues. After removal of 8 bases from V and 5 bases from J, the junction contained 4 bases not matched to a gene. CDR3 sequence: CSSRQGTEAFF. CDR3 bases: TGCAGCTCCCGACAGGGGACTGAAGCTTTCTTT.

CDR3 residues: CASSPGEIYGSPLHF. CDR3 sequence (DNA): TGTGCCAGCAGCCCAGGGGAGATTTACGGTTCACCCCTCCACTTT. The genes are TRBV3-1 (or the pseudogene TRBV3-2) and TRBJ1-6; D perhaps matches TRBD1 (6 bases). This CDR3 is 15 amino acids long. V lost 4 bases, J lost 9 bases, and 16 bases lay in between. CDR1 is LGHDT and CDR2 is YNNKEL in the germline V gene (reference sequence).

The CDR3 region has the DNA TGTGCCAGCAGTTTACATCCCTACCAGAACACCGGGGAGCTGTTTTTT. Amino acids: CASSLHPYQNTGELFF. V usage is TRBV28 and J usage is TRBJ2-2; D call uncertain. CDR1 and CDR2 (germline): MDHEN, SYDVKM. This CDR3 is built from 16 residues. V dropped 2 bases and J dropped 1 base, with 11 bases sitting between them.

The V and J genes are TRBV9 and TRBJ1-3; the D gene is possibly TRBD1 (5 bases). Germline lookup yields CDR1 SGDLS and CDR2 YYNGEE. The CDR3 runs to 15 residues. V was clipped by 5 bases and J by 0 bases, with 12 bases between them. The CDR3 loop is CASRRGRNSGNTIYF. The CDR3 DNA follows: TGTGCCAGCAGGAGGGGACGAAACTCTGGAAACACCATATATTTT.

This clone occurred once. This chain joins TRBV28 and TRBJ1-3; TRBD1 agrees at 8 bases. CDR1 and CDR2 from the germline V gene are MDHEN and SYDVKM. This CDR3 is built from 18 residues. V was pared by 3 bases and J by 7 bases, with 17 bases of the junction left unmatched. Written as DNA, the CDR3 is TGTGCCAGCAGTTTCAGGGTGTCCGGACAGGGAGCACGTAACACCATATATTTT. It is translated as CASSFRVSGQGARNTIYF.

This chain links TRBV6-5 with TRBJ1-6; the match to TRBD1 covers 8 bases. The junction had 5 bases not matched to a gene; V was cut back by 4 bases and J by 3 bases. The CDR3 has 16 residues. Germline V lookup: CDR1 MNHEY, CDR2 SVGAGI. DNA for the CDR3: TGTGCCAGCAGTTTCCAAGGACAGGGCTATAATTCACCCCTCCACTTT. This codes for CASSFQGQGYNSPLHF.

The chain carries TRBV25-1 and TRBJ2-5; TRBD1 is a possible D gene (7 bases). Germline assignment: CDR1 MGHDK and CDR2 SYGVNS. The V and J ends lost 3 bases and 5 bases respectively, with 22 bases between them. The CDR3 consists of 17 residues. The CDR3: CASSERRSTGAGETQYF. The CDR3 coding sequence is TGTGCCAGCAGTGAGCGGCGGTCAACAGGGGCGGGGGAGACCCAGTACTTC.

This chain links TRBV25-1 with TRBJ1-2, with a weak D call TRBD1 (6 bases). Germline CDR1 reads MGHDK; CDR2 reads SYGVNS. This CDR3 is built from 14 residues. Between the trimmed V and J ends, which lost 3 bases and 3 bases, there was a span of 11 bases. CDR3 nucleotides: TGTGCCAGCAGTGATTGGGGGGCCTACTATGGCTACACCTTC. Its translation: CASSDWGAYYGYTF.

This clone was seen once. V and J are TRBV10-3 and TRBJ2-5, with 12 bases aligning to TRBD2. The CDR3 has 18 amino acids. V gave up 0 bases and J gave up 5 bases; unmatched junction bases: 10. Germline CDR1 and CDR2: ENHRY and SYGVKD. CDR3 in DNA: TGTGCCATCAGTGAGTCATTTCTAGCGGGAGGGCGCGTTGAGACCCAGTACTTC. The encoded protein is CAISESFLAGGRVETQYF.

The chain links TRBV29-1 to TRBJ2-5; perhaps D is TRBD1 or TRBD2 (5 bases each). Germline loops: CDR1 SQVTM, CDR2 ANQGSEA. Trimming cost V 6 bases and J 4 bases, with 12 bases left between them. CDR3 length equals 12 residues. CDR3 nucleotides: TGCAGCGTGGGTGGGACCCGAGAGACCCAGTACTTC. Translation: CSVGGTRETQYF.

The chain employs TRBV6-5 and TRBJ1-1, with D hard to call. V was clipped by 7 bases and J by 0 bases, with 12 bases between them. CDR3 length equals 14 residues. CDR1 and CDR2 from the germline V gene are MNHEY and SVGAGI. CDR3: CASMEQGMNTEAFF. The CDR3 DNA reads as TGTGCCAGCATGGAGCAAGGGATGAACACTGAAGCTTTCTTT.

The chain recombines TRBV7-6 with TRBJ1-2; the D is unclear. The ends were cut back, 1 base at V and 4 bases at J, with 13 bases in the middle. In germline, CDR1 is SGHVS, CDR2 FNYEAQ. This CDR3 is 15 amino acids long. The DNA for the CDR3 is TGTGCCAGCAGCTTAGGGACGACCGCAACCTATGGCTACACCTTC. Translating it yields CASSLGTTATYGYTF.

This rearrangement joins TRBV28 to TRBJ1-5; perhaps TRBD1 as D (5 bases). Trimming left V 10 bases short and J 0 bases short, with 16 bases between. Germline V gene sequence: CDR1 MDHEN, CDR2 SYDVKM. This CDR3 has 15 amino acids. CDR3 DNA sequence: TGTGCCACTCTCAGGGTCTTGGGTAGCAATCAGCCCCAGCATTTT. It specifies CATLRVLGSNQPQHF.

CDR3 residues: CASRGLTPDIYNSPLHF. The CDR3 bases are TGTGCCAGCAGGGGACTCACTCCCGACATCTATAATTCACCCCTCCACTTT. The V and J genes are TRBV28 and TRBJ1-6; D might be TRBD1 (5 bases). Germline V gene sequence: CDR1 MDHEN, CDR2 SYDVKM. The CDR3 covers 17 residues. V shed 6 bases and J shed 3 bases, with 18 bases lying between them. The entire variable domain, with the rest obtained from reference TRBV28 and TRBJ1-6, is as follows: DVKVTQSSRYLVKRTGEKVFLECVQDMDHENMFWYRQDPGLGLRLIYFSYDVKMKEKGDIPEGYSVSREKKERFSLILESASTNQTSMYLCASRGLTPDIYNSPLHFGNGTRLTVT.

The DNA of the CDR3 is TGTGCCAGCAGCGTCCTAGGGACAGCTGGAAACACCATATATTTT. Translated: CASSVLGTAGNTIYF. The gene calls are TRBV9 and TRBJ1-3; TRBD1 aligns across 7 bases. This CDR3 is built from 15 residues. The V gene end was trimmed by 2 bases and the J gene end by 2 bases; junction bases not matched to a gene: 4. In germline, CDR1 is SGDLS, CDR2 YYNGEE.

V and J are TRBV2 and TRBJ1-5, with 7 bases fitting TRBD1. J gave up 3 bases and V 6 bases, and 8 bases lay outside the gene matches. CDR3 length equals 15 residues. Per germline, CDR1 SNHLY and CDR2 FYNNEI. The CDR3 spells CASRKTGNINQPQHF. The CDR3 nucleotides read TGTGCCAGCAGGAAGACAGGGAATATCAATCAGCCCCAGCATTTT.

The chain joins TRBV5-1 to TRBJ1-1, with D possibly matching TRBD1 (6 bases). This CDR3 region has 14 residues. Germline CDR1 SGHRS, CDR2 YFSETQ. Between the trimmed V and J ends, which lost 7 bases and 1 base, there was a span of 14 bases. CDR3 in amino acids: CASAGQRGNTEAFF. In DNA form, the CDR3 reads TGCGCCAGCGCGGGACAACGAGGGAACACTGAAGCTTTCTTT. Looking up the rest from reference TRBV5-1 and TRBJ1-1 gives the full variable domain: KAGVTQTPRYLIKTRGQQVTLSCSPISGHRSVSWYQQTPGQGLQFLFEYFSETQRNKGNFPGRFSGRQFSNSRSEMNVSTLELGDSALYLCASAGQRGNTEAFFGQGTRLTVV.